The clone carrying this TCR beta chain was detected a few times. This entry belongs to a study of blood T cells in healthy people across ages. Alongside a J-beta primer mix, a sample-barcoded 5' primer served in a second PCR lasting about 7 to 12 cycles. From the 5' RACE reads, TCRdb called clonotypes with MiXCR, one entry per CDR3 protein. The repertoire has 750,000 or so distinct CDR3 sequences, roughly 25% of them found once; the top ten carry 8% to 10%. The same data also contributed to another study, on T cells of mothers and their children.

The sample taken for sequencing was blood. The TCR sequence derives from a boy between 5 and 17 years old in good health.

CDR3 nucleotide sequence: TGCAGCGTTGAAGCAGGGATAGCGGTGGAGACCCAGTACTTC. This encodes CSVEAGIAVETQYF. The chain joins TRBV29-1 to TRBJ2-5, with a possible D match to TRBD2 (6 bases). This CDR3 has 14 amino acids. Trimming left V 1 base short and J 5 bases short, with 14 bases between. Germline CDR1 is SQVTM and CDR2 is ANQGSEA.